This section outlines one TCR beta chain sequence together with its context. These data belong to a study of T-cell reconstitution after alpha-beta-depleted transplantation in children. Unique molecular identifiers tagged the TCRbeta library. TCRdb reprocessed the PCR reads via MiXCR and lists one record per CDR3 protein. The sample consists of about 610,000 distinct CDR3 sequences, under 12% of them appearing once. CDR3 size: 11 residues. CDR1 and CDR2 (germline): DFQATT, SNEGSKA (reference sequence). V was cut by 3 bases and J by 11 bases, with 8 bases left in between. The sample here was PBMCs from the stem cell graft donor, taken from the stem cell graft. This rearrangement joins TRBV20-1 to TRBJ1-6; possibly TRBD1 for D (5 bases). This TCR was recovered from a human donor who donated a stem cell graft to a child with acute myeloid leukemia. CDR3 coding DNA: TGCAGTGCTAGTGGGGGGACACCCCTCCACTTT. It specifies CSASGGTPLHF.